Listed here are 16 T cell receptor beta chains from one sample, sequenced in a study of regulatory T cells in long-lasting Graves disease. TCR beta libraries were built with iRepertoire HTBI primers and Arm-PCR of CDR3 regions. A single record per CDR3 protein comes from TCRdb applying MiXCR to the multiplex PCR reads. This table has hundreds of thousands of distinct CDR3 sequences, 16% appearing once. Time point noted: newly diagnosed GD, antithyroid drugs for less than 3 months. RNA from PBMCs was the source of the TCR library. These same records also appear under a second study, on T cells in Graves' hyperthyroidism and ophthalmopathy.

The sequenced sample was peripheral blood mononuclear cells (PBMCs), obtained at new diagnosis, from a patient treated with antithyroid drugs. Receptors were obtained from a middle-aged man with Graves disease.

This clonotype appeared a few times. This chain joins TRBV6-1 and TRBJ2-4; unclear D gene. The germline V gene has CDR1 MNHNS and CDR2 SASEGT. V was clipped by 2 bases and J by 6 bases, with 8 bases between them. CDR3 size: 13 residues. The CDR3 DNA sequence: TGTGCCAGCAGTGAATGGCCGGGAAACATTCAGTACTTC. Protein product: CASSEWPGNIQYF.

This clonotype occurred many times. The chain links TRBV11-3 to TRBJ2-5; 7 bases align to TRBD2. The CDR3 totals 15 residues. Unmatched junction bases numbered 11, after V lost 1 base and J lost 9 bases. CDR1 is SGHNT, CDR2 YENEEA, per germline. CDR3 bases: TGTGCCAGCAGCTTAGGACTAGCCCCCCTGGGGGCCCAGTACTTC. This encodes CASSLGLAPLGAQYF.

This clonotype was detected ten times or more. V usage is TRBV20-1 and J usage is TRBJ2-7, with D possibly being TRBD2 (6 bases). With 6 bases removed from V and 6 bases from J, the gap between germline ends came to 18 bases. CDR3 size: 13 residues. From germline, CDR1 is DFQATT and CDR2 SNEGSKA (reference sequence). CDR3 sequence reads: CSATPTSSLEQYF. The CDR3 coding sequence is TGCAGTGCAACCCCGACTAGTTCCCTCGAGCAGTACTTC.

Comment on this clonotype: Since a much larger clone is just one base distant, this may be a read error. DNA of the CDR3: TGCAGCGCTGACGAACAGGTGGGCACTGAAGCTTTCTTT. This translates into CSADEQVGTEAFF. The V and J genes are TRBV29-1 and TRBJ1-1, with D perhaps TRBD1 (5 bases). The CDR3 consists of 13 residues. The germline CDR1 and CDR2 sequences are SQVTM and ANQGSEA. Trimming removed 7 bases from V and 4 bases from J, with 16 bases in between.

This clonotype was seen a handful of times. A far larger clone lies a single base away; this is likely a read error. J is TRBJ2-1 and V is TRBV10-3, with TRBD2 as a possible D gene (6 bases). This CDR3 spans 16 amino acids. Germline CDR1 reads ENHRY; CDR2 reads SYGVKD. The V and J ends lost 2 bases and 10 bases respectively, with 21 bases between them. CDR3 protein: CAISEMKGRNAYEQFF. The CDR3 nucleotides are TGTGCCATCAGTGAGATGAAAGGGAGGAACGCCTACGAGCAGTTCTTC.

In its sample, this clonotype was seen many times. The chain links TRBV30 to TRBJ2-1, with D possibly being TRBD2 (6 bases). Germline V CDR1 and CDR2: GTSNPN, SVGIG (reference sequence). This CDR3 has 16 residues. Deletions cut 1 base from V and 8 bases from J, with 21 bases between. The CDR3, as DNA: TGTGCCTGGAGTGGAGGCCGGGGGAAAAGTTACTATGAGCAGTTCTTC. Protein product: CAWSGGRGKSYYEQFF.

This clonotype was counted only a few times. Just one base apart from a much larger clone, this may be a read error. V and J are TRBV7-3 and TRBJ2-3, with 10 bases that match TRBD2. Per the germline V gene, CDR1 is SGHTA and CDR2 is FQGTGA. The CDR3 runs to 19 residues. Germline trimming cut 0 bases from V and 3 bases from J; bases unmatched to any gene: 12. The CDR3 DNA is TGTGCCAGCAGCTTAACGGGGACAACCGGGACTAGCGCGACAGATACGCAGTATTTT. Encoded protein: CASSLTGTTGTSATDTQYF.

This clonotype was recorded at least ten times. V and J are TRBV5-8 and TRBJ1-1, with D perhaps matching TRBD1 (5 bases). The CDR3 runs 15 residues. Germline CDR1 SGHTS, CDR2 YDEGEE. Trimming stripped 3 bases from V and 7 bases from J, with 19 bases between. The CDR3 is CASSSYQGGIGEAFF. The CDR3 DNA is TGTGCCAGCAGCTCGTACCAGGGAGGTATTGGTGAAGCTTTCTTT.

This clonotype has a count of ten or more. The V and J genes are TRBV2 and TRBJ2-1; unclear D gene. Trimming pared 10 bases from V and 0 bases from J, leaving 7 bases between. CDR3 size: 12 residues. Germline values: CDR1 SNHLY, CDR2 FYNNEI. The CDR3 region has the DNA TGTGCCACCGGATACTCCTACAATGAGCAGTTCTTC. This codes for CATGYSYNEQFF.

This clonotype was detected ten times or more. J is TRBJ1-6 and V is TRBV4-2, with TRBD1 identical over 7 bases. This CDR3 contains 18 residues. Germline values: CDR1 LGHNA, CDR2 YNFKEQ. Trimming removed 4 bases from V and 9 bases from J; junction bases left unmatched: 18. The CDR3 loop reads CASSPSTEGATEGSPLHF. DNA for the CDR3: TGTGCCAGCAGCCCTTCTACGGAGGGGGCTACCGAGGGTTCACCCCTCCACTTT.

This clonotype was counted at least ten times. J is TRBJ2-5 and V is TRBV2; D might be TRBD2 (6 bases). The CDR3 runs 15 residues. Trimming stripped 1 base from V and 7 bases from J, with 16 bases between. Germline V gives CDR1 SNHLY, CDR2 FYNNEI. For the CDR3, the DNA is TGTGCCAGCAGTGAAGGCCGAGACGGGGGAGGGACCCAGTACTTC. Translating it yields CASSEGRDGGGTQYF.

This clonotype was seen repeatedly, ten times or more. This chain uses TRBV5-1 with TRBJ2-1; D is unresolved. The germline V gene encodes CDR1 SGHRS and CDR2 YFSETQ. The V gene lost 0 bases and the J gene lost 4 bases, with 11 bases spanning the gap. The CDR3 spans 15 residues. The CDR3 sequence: CASSLGALGYNEQFF. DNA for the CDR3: TGCGCCAGCAGCTTGGGGGCTTTGGGATACAATGAGCAGTTCTTC. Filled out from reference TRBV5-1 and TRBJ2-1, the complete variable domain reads KAGVTQTPRYLIKTRGQQVTLSCSPISGHRSVSWYQQTPGQGLQFLFEYFSETQRNKGNFPGRFSGRQFSNSRSEMNVSTLELGDSALYLCASSLGALGYNEQFFGPGTRLTVL.

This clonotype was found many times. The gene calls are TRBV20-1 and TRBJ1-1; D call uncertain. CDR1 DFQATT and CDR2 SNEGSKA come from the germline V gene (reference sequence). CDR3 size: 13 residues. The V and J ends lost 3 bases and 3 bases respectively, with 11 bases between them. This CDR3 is CSAREVPDTEAFF. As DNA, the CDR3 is TGCAGTGCTAGGGAGGTTCCGGACACTGAAGCTTTCTTT.

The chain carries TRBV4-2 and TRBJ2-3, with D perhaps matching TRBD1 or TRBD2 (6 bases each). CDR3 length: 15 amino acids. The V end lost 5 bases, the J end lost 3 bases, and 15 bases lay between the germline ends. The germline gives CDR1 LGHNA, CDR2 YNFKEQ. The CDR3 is CASSRGEEWTDTQYF. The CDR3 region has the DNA TGTGCCAGCAGCAGGGGGGAGGAATGGACAGATACGCAGTATTTT.

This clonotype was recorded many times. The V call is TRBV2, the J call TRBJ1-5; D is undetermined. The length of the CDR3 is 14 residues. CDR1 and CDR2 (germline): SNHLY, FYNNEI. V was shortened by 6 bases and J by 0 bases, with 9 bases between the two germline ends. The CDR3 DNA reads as TGTGCCAGCAGCGGAGGGTATAGCAATCAGCCCCAGCATTTT. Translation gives CASSGGYSNQPQHF.

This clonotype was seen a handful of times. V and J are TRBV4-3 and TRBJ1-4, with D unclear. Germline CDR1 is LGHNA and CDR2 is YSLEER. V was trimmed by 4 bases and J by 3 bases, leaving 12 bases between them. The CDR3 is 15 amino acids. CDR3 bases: TGCGCCAGCAGCCCCTTCCCCGTACCTAATGAAAAACTGTTTTTT. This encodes CASSPFPVPNEKLFF.